The present T cell receptor beta chain was sequenced within a study of T cells expressing NK-cell markers. Across the study: The sequencing cohort of eight donors included seven HCMV-seropositive individuals and one seronegative individual.

TCRdb processed the 5' RACE reads again and assigns one entry to each CDR3 protein, with no DNA. The listing records about 550,000 distinct CDR3 sequences. To note about this clonotype: The antigen is unknown.

The study, taken as a whole, reports: HCMV specificity of the expanded NKG2C+ T cell clones was not established.

Germline assignment: CDR1 SGHRS and CDR2 YFSETQ. This CDR3 has 17 amino acids. The rearrangement joins TRBV5-1 to TRBJ2-5; the TCRdb D gene call, TRBD2, has no DNA to confirm it. Source material: blood T cells: a sorted CD56 or NKG2C T cell subset, CD4+ or CD8+ T cells, or bulk PBMC T cells (not recorded which). The TCR sequence derives from a man between 18 and 35 years old in good health. The CDR3 region is CASSFTSGRETQETQYF.